This T cell receptor (beta chain) appears in the sequencing data of a study of CXCR3-negative and CXCR3-positive naive CD8 T cells. The study, taken as a whole, reports: Against CXCR3-negative naive cells, CXCR3-positive naive cells showed more hydrophobic TRB CDR3s.

Germline loops: CDR1 MNHEY, CDR2 SVGAGI. CDR3 length: 14 residues. Comments on this clonotype: Antigen unknown.

With UMI labels, 5' RACE was used to prepare the TRB cDNA libraries. TCRdb reprocessed the 5' RACE reads, keeping one entry per CDR3 protein, no DNA. The sample yields roughly 99,000 distinct CDR3 sequences, of which the top ten take up 0.95% to 1.4%. The chain recombines TRBV6-5 with TRBJ2-7; as DNA is missing, the TRBD1 call by TCRdb cannot be tested. The receptor was derived from a human donor in good health. Some clones in this sample may be carry-over from other donors' samples. What was sequenced was naive CXCR3+ CD8+ T cells from blood. Specified subset: CD45RO-CCR7+CD27+CD95- naive CD8+ T cells expressing CXCR3 (TNR3+). This CDR3 is CASSYVNRGHEQYF.